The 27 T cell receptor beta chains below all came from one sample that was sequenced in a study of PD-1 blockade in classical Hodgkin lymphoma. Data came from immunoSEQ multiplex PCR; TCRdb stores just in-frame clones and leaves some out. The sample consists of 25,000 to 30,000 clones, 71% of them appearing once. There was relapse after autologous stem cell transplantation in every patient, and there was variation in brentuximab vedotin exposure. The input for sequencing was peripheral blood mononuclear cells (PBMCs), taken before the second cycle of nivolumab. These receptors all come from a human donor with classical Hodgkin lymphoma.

The CDR3 is CAISGGDEQYF. As DNA, the CDR3 is TGTGCCATCAGTGGCGGAGACGAGCAGTACTTC. The V call is TRBV10-3, the J call TRBJ2-7; D not resolved. Germline CDR1 is ENHRY and CDR2 is SYGVKD. The CDR3 covers 11 residues. Between the trimmed V and J ends, which lost 4 bases and 5 bases, there was a span of 6 bases.

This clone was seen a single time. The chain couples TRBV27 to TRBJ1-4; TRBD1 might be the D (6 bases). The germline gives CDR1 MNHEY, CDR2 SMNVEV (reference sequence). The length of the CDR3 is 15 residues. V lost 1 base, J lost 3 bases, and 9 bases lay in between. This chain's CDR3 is CASSLFRTANEKLFF. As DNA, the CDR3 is TGTGCCAGCAGTTTATTCCGGACAGCTAATGAAAAACTGTTTTTT.

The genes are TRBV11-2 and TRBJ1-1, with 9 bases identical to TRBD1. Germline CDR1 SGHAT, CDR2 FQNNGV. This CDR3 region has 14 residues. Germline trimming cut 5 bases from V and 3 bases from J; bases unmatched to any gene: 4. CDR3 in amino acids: CASSRQGGYTEAFF. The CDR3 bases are TGTGCCAGCAGCCGACAGGGGGGGTACACTGAAGCTTTCTTT.

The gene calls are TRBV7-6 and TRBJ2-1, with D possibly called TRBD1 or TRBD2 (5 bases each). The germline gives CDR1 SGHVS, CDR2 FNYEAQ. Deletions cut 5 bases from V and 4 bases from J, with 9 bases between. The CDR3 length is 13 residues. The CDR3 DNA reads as TGTGCCAGCAGCCCAGAGGGGTACAATGAGCAGTTCTTC. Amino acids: CASSPEGYNEQFF.

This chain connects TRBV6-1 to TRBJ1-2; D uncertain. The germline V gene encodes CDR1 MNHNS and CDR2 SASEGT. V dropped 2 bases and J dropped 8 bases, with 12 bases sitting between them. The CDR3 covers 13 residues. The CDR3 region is CASSEPSSGGYTF. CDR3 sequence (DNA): TGTGCCAGCAGTGAACCGTCCTCGGGAGGCTACACCTTC.

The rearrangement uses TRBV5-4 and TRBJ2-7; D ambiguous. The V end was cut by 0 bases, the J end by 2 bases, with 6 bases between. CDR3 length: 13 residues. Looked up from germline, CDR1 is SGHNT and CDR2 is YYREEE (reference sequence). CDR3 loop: CASSLEGTYEQYF. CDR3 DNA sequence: TGTGCCAGCAGCTTGGAGGGAACCTACGAGCAGTACTTC.

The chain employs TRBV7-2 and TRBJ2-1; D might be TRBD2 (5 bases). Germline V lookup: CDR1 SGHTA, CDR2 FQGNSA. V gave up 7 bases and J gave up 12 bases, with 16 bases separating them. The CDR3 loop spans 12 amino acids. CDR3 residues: CASTDGLGGQFF. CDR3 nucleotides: TGTGCCAGCACGGACGGATTAGGAGGGCAGTTCTTC.

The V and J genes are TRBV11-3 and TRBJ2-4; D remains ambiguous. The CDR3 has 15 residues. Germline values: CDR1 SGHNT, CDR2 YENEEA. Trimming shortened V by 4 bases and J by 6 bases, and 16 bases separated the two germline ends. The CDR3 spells CASSSSGPVGNIQYF. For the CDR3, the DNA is TGTGCCAGCAGCTCCTCCGGGCCAGTAGGAAACATTCAGTACTTC. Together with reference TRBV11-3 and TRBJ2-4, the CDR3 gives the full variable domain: EAGVVQSPRYKIIEKKQPVAFWCNPISGHNTLYWYLQNLGQGPELLIRYENEEAVDDSQLPKDRFSAERLKGVDSTLKIQPAELGDSAVYLCASSSSGPVGNIQYFGAGTRLSVL.

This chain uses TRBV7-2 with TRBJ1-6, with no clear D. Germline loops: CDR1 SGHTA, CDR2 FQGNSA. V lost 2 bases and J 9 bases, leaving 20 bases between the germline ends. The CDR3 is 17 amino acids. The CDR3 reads CASSLLSIGFRGSPLHF. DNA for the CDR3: TGTGCCAGCAGCTTACTTTCAATCGGTTTTCGGGGTTCACCCCTCCACTTT.

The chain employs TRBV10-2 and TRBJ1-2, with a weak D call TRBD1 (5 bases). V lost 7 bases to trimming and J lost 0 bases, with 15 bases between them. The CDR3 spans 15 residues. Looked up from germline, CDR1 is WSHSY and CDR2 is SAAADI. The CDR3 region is CASKPGRTSNYGYTF. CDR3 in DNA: TGCGCCAGCAAGCCAGGGAGGACTTCTAACTATGGCTACACCTTC.

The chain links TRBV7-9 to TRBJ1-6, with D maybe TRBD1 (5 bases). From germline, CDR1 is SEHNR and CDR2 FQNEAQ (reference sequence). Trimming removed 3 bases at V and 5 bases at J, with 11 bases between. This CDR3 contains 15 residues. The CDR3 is CASSLGLADNSPLHF. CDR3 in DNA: TGTGCCAGCAGCTTGGGACTCGCTGATAATTCACCCCTCCACTTT.

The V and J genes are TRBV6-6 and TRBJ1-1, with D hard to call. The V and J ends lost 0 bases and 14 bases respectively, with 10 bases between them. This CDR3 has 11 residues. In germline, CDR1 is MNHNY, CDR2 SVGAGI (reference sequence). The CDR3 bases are TGTGCCAGCAGTTACTCGAGTTTGTCGTTCTTT. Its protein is CASSYSSLSFF.

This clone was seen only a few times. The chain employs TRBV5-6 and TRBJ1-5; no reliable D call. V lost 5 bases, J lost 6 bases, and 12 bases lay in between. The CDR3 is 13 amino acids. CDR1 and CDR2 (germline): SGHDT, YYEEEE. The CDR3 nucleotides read TGTGCCAGCAGTACCGTTGCGGGTCAGCCCCAGCATTTT. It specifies CASSTVAGQPQHF.

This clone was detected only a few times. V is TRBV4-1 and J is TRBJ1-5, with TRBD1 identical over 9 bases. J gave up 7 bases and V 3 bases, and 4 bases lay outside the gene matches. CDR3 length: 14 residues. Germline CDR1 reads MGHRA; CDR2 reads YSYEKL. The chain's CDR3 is CASSQGQGRQPQHF. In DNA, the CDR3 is TGCGCCAGCAGCCAGGGACAGGGAAGGCAGCCCCAGCATTTT.

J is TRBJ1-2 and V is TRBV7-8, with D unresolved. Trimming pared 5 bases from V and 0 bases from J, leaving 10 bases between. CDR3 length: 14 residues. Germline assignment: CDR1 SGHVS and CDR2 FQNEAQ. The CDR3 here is CASSSGPTNYGYTF. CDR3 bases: TGTGCCAGCAGCAGCGGGCCCACTAACTATGGCTACACCTTC.

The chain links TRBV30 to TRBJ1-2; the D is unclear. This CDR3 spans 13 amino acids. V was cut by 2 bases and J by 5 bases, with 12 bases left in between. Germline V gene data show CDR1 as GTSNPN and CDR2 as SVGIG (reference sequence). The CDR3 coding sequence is TGTGCCTGGAGTCGCCCCCTAGGGTATGGCTACACCTTC. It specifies CAWSRPLGYGYTF.

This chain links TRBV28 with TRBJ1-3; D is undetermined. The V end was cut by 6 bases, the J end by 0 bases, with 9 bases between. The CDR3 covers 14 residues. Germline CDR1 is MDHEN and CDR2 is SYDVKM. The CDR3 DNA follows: TGTGCCAGCAGCTCCCTAGTCTCTGGAAACACCATATATTTT. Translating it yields CASSSLVSGNTIYF.

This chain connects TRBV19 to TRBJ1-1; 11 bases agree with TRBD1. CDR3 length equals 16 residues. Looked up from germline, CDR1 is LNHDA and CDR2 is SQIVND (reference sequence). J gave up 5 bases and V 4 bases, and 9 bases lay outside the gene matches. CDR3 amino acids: CASSTSRDRGETEAFF. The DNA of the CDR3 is TGTGCCAGTAGTACATCGAGGGACAGGGGGGAAACTGAAGCTTTCTTT.

The CDR3 DNA is TGTGCCAGCAGCTTAGATCAAGGGGGGGACACTGAAGCTTTCTTT. Translating it yields CASSLDQGGDTEAFF. The chain employs TRBV13 and TRBJ1-1; possible D gene TRBD1, 6 bases. CDR3 size: 15 residues. CDR1 is PRHDT and CDR2 is FYEKMQ in the germline V gene (reference sequence). V was trimmed by 1 base and J by 3 bases, leaving 12 bases between them.

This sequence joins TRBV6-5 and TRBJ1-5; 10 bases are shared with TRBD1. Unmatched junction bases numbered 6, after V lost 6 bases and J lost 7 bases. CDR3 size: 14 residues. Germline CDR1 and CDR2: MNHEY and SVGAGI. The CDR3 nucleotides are TGTGCCAGCAGCGCCGGGACAGGGGTCCAGCCCCAGCATTTT. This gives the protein CASSAGTGVQPQHF.

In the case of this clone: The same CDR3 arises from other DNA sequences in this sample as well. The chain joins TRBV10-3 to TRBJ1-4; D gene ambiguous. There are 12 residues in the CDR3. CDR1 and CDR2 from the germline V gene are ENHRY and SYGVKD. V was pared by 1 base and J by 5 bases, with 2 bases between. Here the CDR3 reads CAISEFNEKLFF. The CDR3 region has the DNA TGTGCCATCAGTGAGTTCAATGAAAAACTGTTTTTT.

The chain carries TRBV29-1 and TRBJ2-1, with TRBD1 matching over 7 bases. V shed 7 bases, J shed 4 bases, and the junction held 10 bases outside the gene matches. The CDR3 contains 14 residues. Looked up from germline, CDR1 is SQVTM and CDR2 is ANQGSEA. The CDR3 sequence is CSDHRDSLYNEQFF. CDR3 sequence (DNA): TGCAGCGATCACCGGGACAGCCTTTACAATGAGCAGTTCTTC.

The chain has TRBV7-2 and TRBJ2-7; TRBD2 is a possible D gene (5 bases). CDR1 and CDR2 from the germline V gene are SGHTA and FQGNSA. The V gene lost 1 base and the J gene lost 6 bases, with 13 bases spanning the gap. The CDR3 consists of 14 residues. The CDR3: CASSLDGVGREQYF. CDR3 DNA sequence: TGTGCCAGCAGCTTAGACGGGGTAGGCCGCGAGCAGTACTTC.

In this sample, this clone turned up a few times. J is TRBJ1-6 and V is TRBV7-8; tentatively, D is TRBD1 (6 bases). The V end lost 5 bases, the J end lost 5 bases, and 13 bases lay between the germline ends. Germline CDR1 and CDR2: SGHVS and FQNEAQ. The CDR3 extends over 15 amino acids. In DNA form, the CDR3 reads TGTGCCAGCAGCGCTACAACAGGGAATAATTCACCCCTCCACTTT. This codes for CASSATTGNNSPLHF.

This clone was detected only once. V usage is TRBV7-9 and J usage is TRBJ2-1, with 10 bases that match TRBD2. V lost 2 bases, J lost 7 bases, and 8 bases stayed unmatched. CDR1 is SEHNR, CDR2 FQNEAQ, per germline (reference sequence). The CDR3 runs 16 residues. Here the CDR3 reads CASSLPLAGADNEQFF. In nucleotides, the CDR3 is TGTGCCAGCAGCTTACCTCTAGCGGGGGCAGATAATGAGCAGTTCTTC. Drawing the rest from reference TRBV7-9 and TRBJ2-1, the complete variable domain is DTGVSQNPRHKITKRGQNVTFRCDPISEHNRLYWYRQTLGQGPEFLTYFQNEAQLEKSRLLSDRFSAERPKGSFSTLEIQRTEQGDSAMYLCASSLPLAGADNEQFFGPGTRLTVL.

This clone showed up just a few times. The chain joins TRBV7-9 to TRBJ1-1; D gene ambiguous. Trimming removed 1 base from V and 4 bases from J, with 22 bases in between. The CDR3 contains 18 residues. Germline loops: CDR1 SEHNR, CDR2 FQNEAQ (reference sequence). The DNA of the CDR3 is TGTGCCAGCAGCTTAGGACCCCTCGGTGAAATGAGAGGCACTGAAGCTTTCTTT. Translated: CASSLGPLGEMRGTEAFF.

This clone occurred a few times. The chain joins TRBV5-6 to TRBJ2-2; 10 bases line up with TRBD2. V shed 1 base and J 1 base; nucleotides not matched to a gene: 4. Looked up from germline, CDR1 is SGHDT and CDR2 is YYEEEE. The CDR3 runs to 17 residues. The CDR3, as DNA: TGTGCCAGCAGCTTGTTTACTAGCGGGGTGAACACCGGGGAGCTGTTTTTT. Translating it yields CASSLFTSGVNTGELFF.